This T cell receptor beta chain was observed in a study of T cells expressing NK-cell markers. Study-wide background: Cells sorted as CD3+CD56+NKG2C+, CD3+CD56+NKG2C- and CD3+CD56-NKG2C+ T cells supplied the TCR beta repertoires. Study observations and caveats: As a fraction of CD8+ T cells, dominant NKG2C+ clonotypes reached about 1.0-8% in six donors.

Germline V lookup: CDR1 DFQATT, CDR2 SNEGSKA (reference sequence). The CDR3 contains 14 residues. Reprocessing the 5' RACE reads, TCRdb reports a single entry for every CDR3 protein and omits DNA. This table holds some 450,000 distinct CDR3 sequences. Note on this clonotype: Its antigen remains unknown.

Material: blood T cells: a sorted CD56 or NKG2C T cell subset, CD4+ or CD8+ T cells, or bulk PBMC T cells (not recorded which). The chain carries TRBV20-1 and TRBJ1-1; the TCRdb call, TRBD1, lacks DNA for checking. This sequence was found in a woman aged 18-70 years in good health. The chain's CDR3 is CSARPGRDAAEAFF.